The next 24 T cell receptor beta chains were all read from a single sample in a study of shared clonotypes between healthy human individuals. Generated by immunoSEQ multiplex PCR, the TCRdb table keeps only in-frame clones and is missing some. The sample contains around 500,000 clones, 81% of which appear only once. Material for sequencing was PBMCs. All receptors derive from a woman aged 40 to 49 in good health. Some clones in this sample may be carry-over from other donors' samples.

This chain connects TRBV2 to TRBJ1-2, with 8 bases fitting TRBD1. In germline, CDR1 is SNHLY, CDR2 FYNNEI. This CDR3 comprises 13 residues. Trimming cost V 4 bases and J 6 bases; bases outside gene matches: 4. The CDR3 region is CASSAGGVNGYTF. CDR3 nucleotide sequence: TGTGCCAGCAGTGCAGGGGGCGTTAATGGCTACACCTTC.

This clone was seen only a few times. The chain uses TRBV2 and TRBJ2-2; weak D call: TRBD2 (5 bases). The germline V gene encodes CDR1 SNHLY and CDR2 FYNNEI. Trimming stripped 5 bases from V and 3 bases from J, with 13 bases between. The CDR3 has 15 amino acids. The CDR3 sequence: CASSSLGGDTGELFF. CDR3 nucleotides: TGTGCCAGCAGTAGCCTCGGAGGTGACACCGGGGAGCTGTTTTTT.

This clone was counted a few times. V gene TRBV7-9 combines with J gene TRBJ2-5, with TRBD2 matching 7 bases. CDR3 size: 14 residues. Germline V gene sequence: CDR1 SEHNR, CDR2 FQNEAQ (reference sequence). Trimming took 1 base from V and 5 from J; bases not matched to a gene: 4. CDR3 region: CASSLGEGLETQYF. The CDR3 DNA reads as TGTGCCAGCAGCTTAGGGGAGGGGCTGGAGACCCAGTACTTC.

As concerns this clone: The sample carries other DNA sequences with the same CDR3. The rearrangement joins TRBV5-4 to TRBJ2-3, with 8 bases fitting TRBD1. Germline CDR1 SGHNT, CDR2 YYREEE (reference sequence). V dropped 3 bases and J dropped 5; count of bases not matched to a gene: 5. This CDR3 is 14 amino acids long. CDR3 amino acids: CASSSRQGIDTQYF. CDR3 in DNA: TGTGCCAGCAGCTCCCGACAGGGGATAGATACGCAGTATTTT.

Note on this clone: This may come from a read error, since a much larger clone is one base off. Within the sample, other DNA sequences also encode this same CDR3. The CDR3 region has the DNA TGTGCCAGCAGCTCGCGGAAACAGGGAGTAACAGATACGCAGTATTTT. Protein: CASSSRKQGVTDTQYF. This sequence joins TRBV5-4 and TRBJ2-3; TRBD1 is a possible D gene (6 bases). The CDR3 loop spans 16 amino acids. CDR1 and CDR2 from the germline V gene are SGHNT and YYREEE (reference sequence). The V end was cut by 3 bases, the J end by 3 bases, with 17 bases between. Variable domain in full (rest from reference TRBV5-4 and TRBJ2-3): ETGVTQSPTHLIKTRGQQVTLRCSSQSGHNTVSWYQQALGQGPQFIFQYYREEENGRGNFPPRFSGLQFPNYSSELNVNALELDDSALYLCASSSRKQGVTDTQYFGPGTRLTVL.

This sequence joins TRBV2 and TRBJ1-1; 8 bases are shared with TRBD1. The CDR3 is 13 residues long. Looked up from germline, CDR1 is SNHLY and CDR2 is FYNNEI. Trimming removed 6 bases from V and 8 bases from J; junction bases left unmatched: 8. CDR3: CASSDRGMREAFF. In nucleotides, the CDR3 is TGTGCCAGCAGCGACAGGGGTATGAGGGAAGCTTTCTTT.

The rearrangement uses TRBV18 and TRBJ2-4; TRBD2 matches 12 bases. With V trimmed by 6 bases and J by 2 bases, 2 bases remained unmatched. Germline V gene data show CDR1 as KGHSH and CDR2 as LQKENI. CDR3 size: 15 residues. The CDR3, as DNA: TGTGCCAGCTCGGGGACTAGCGGGCCCAAAAACATTCAGTACTTC. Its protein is CASSGTSGPKNIQYF.

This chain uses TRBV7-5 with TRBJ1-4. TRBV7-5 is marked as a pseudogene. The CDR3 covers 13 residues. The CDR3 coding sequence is TGTGTCAGAAGCTTATACCCCAGCGAAAAACTGTTTTTT. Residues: CVRSLYPSEKLFF.

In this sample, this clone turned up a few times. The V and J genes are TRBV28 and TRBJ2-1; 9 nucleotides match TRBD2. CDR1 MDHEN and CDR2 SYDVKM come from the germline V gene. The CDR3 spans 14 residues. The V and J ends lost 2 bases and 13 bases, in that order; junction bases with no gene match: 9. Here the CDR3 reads CASSLSSSGRLQFF. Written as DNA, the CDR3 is TGTGCCAGCAGTTTAAGCAGTAGCGGGAGATTACAGTTCTTC.

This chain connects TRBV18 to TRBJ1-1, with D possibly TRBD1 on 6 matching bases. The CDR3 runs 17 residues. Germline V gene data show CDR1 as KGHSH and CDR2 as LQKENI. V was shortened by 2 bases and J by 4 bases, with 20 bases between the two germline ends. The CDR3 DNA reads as TGTGCCAGCTCACCATCTCAAATACAGGGTGGGAGCACTGAAGCTTTCTTT. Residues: CASSPSQIQGGSTEAFF. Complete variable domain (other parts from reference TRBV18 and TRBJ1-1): NAGVMQNPRHLVRRRGQEARLRCSPMKGHSHVYWYRQLPEEGLKFMVYLQKENIIDESGMPKERFSAEFPKEGPSILRIQQVVRGDSAAYFCASSPSQIQGGSTEAFFGQGTRLTVV.

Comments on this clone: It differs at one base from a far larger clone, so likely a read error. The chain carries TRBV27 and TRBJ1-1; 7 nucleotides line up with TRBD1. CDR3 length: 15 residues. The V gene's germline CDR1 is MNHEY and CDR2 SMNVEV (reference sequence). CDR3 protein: CASGLTGTAYTEAFF. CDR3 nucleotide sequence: TGTGCCAGCGGTTTAACCGGGACAGCATACACTGAAGCTTTCTTT.

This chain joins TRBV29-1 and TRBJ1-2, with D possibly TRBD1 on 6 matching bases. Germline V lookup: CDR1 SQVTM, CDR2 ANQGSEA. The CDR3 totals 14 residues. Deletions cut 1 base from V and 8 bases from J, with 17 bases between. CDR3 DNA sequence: TGCAGCGTTGAAGGGTTCGCAGGGGCGGAGGGCTACACCTTC. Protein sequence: CSVEGFAGAEGYTF.

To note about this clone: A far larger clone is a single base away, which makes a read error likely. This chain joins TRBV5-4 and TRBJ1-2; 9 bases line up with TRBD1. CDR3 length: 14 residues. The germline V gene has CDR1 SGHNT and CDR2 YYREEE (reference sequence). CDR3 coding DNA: TGTGCCGGCAGCTTCGGGGACAGGGACTATGGCTACACCTTC. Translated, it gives CAGSFGDRDYGYTF.

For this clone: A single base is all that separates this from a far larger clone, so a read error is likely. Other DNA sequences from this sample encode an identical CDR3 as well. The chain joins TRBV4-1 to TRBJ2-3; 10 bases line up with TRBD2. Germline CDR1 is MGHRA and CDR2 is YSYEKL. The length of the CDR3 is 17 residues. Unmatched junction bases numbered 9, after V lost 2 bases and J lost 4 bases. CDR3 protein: CASSQLWTSGSADTQYF. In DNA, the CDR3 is TGCGCCAGCAGCCAATTATGGACTAGCGGTAGCGCAGATACGCAGTATTTT.

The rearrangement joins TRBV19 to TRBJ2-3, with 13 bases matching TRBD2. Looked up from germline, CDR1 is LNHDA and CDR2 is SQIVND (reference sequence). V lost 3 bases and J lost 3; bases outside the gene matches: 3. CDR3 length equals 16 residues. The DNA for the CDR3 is TGTGCCAGTAGTATTCGGACTAGCGGGAGTACAGATACGCAGTATTTT. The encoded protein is CASSIRTSGSTDTQYF. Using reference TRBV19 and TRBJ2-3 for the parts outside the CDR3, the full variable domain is DGGITQSPKYLFRKEGQNVTLSCEQNLNHDAMYWYRQDPGQGLRLIYYSQIVNDFQKGDIAEGYSVSREKKESFPLTVTSAQKNPTAFYLCASSIRTSGSTDTQYFGPGTRLTVL.

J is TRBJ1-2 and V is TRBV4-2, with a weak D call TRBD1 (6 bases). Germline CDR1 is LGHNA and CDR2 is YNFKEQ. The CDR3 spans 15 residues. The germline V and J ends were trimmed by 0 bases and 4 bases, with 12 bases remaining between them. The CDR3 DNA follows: TGTGCCAGCAGCCAAGATCCGGGGGCGGTCTATGGCTACACCTTC. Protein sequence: CASSQDPGAVYGYTF.

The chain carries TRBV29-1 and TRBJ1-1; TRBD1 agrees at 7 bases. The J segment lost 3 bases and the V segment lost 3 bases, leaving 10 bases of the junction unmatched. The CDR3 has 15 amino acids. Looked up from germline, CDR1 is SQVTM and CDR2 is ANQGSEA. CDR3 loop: CSVERGLTSDTEAFF. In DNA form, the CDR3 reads TGCAGCGTTGAGAGGGGGCTCACTTCGGACACTGAAGCTTTCTTT.

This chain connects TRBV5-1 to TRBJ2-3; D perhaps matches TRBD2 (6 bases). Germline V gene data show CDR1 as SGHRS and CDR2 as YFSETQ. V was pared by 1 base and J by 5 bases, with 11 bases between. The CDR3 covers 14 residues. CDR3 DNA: TGCGCCAGCAGCTTGACCGGGAGTAGAGATACGCAGTATTTT. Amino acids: CASSLTGSRDTQYF.

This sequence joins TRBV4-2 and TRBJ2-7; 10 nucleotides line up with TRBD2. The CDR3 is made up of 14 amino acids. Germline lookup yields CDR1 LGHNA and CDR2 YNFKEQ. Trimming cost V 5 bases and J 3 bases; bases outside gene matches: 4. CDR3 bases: TGTGCCAGCAGCTCCGGGACTAGCGACTACGAGCAGTACTTC. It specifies CASSSGTSDYEQYF.

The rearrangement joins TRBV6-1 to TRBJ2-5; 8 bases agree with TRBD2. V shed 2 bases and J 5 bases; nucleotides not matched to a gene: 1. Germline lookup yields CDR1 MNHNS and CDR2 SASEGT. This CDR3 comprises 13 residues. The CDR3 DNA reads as TGTGCCAGCAGTGAACGCGGGGGGGAGACCCAGTACTTC. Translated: CASSERGGETQYF.

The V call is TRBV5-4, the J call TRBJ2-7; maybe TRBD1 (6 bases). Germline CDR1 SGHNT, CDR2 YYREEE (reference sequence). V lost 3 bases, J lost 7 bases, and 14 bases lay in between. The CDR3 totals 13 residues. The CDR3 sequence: CASSYGQLGEQYF. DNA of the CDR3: TGTGCCAGCAGCTACGGACAGCTGGGGGAGCAGTACTTC.

The CDR3 region is CAISDPGDQPTSTDTQYF. CDR3 DNA: TGTGCCATCAGTGACCCAGGGGACCAACCTACTAGCACAGATACGCAGTATTTT. This rearrangement joins TRBV10-3 to TRBJ2-3; D may be TRBD1 (6 bases). Germline V gives CDR1 ENHRY, CDR2 SYGVKD. V lost 3 bases and J lost 0, with 19 bases in between. The CDR3 length is 18 residues.

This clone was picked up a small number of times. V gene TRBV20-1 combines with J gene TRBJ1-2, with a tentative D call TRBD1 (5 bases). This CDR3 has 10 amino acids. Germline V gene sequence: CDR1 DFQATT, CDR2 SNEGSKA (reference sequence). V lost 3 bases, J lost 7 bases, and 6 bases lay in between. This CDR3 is CSASRAGYTF. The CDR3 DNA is TGCAGTGCTAGCAGGGCTGGCTACACCTTC.

This chain's CDR3 is CASKDSPAKNIQYF. As DNA, the CDR3 is TGTGCCAGTAAAGACAGTCCAGCCAAAAACATTCAGTACTTC. The chain has TRBV19 and TRBJ2-4, with D possibly being TRBD1 (5 bases). This CDR3 has 14 residues. The V gene's germline CDR1 is LNHDA and CDR2 SQIVND (reference sequence). Trimming cost V 7 bases and J 0 bases, with 10 bases left between them. The full variable domain, with the rest looked up from reference TRBV19 and TRBJ2-4, is DGGITQSPKYLFRKEGQNVTLSCEQNLNHDAMYWYRQDPGQGLRLIYYSQIVNDFQKGDIAEGYSVSREKKESFPLTVTSAQKNPTAFYLCASKDSPAKNIQYFGAGTRLSVL.